This T cell receptor beta chain was sequenced in a study of shared clonotypes between healthy human individuals. The CDR3 is 14 amino acids. Germline CDR1 is SGHAT and CDR2 is FQNNGV. V dropped 5 bases and J dropped 5 bases, with 15 bases sitting between them. Donors included only healthy HIV-negative adults lacking recent acute infections or vaccinations. The authors' processing: ImmunoSEQ gave junction-only sequences without quality scores, so filtering differed. The repertoire was sequenced with immunoSEQ multiplex PCR; TCRdb's copy has only in-frame clones and lacks some. The V and J calls and clone size were taken over from that table, and D and trimming were inferred from the DNA. Of 730,000 or so clones listed, about 78% are singletons.

The V gene is TRBV11-2, the J gene TRBJ1-1; D is undetermined. The receptor was derived from a woman aged 25-40 years in good health. The sample taken for sequencing was memory CD4+ T cells sorted from blood. Sample subset: CD45RA-negative fraction. CDR3 DNA: TGTGCCAGCAGCCCCCGCCAAGAGAGGACTGAAGCTTTCTTT. Amino acids: CASSPRQERTEAFF. Variable domain in full (rest from reference TRBV11-2 and TRBJ1-1): EAGVAQSPRYKIIEKRQSVAFWCNPISGHATLYWYQQILGQGPKLLIQFQNNGVVDDSQLPKDRFSAERLKGVDSTLKIQPAKLEDSAVYLCASSPRQERTEAFFGQGTRLTVV.